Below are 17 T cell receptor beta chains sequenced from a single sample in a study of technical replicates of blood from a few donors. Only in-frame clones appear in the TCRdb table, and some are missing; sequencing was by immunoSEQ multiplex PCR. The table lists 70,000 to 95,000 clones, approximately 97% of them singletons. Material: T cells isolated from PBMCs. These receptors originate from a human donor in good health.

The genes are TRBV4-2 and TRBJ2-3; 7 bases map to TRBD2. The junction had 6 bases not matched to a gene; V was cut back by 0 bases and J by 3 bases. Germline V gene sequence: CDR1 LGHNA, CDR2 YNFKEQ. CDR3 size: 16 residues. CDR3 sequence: CASSQEGGGPTDTQYF. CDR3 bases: TGTGCCAGCAGCCAAGAGGGGGGAGGGCCTACAGATACGCAGTATTTT.

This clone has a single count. In DNA, the CDR3 is TGTGCCAGCAGCCCACCGAGATCCCGTTTACTCTACGAGCAGTACTTC. It specifies CASSPPRSRLLYEQYF. The J gene is TRBJ2-7, the V gene TRBV14; D gene uncertain. The ends were cut back, 4 bases at V and 3 bases at J, with 19 bases in the middle. Per the germline V gene, CDR1 is SGHDN and CDR2 is FVKESK. The CDR3 extends over 16 amino acids.

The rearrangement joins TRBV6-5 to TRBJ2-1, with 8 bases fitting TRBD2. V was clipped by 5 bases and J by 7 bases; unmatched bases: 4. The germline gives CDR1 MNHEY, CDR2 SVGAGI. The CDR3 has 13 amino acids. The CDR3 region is CASSLVAGNEQFF. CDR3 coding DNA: TGTGCCAGCAGTCTCGTAGCGGGGAATGAGCAGTTCTTC.

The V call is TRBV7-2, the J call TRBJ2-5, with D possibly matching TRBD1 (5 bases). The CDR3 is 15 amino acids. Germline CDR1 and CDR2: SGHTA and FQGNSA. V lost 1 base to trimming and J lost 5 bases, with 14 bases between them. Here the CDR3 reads CASSLESSGQETQYF. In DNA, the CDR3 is TGTGCCAGCAGCTTAGAATCCTCAGGGCAGGAGACCCAGTACTTC.

In DNA form, the CDR3 reads TGTGCCAGCAGCCCACAGGGGGCCGCGGAGGATACGCAGTATTTT. Residues: CASSPQGAAEDTQYF. The V and J genes are TRBV9 and TRBJ2-3; TRBD1 agrees at 9 bases. V shed 4 bases, J shed 6 bases, and the junction held 9 bases outside the gene matches. The CDR3 extends over 15 amino acids. Germline V gives CDR1 SGDLS, CDR2 YYNGEE.

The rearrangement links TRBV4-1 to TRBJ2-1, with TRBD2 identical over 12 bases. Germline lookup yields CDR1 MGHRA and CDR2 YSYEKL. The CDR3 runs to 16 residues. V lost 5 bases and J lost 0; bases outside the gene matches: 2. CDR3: CASSGTSGPSYNEQFF. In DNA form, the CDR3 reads TGCGCCAGCAGCGGGACTAGCGGGCCCTCCTACAATGAGCAGTTCTTC.

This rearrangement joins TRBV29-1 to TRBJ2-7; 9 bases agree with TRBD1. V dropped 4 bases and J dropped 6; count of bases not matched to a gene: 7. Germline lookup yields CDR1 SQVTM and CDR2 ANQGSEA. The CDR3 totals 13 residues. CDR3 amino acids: CSVGRDRVGEQYF. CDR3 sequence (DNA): TGCAGCGTTGGCCGGGACAGGGTAGGCGAGCAGTACTTC.

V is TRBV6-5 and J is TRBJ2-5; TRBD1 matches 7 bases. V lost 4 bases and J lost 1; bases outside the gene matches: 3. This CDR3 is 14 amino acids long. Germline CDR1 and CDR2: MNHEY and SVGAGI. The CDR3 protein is CASSSRDSQETQYF. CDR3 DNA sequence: TGTGCCAGCAGTTCCCGGGACAGCCAAGAGACCCAGTACTTC.

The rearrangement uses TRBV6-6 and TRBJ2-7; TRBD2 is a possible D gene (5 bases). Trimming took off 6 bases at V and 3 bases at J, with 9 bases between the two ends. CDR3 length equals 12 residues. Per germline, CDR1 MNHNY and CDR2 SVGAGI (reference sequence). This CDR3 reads CASSLGGYEQYF. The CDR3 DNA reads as TGTGCCAGCAGCCTAGGAGGCTACGAGCAGTACTTC.

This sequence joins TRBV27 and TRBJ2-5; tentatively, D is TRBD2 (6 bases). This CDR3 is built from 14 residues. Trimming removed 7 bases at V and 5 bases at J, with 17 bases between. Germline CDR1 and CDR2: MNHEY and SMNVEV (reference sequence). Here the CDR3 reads CASTFSGGAETQYF. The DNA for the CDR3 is TGTGCCAGCACCTTCTCCGGGGGAGCGGAGACCCAGTACTTC.

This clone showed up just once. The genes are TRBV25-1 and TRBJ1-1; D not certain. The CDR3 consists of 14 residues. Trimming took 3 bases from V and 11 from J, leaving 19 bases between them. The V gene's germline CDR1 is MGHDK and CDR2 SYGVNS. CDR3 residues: CASSEEFGYPGAFF. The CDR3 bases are TGTGCCAGCAGTGAGGAGTTTGGGTACCCGGGGGCTTTCTTT.

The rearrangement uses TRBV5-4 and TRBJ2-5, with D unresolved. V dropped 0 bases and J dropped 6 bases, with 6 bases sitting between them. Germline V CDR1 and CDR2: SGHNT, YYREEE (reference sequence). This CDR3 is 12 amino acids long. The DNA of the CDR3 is TGTGCCAGCAGCTTGGTTGGGCAGACCCAGTACTTC. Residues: CASSLVGQTQYF.

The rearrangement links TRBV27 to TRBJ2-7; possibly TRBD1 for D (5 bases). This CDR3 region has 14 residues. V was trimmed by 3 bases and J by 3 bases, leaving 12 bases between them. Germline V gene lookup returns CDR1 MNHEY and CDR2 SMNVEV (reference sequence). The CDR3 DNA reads TGTGCCAGCAGTTTTGGGCAGGGCAACTACGAGCAGTACTTC. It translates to CASSFGQGNYEQYF.

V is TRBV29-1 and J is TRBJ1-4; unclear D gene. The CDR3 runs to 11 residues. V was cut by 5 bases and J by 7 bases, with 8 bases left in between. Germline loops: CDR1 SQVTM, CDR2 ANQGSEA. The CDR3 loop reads CSVRGSEKLFF. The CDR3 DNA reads TGCAGCGTTCGGGGATCTGAAAAACTGTTTTTT.

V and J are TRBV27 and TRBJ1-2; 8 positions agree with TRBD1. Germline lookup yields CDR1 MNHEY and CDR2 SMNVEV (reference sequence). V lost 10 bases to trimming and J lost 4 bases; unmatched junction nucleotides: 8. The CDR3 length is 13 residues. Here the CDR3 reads CATRGQGPYGYTF. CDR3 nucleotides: TGTGCCACCCGTGGACAGGGCCCCTATGGCTACACCTTC.

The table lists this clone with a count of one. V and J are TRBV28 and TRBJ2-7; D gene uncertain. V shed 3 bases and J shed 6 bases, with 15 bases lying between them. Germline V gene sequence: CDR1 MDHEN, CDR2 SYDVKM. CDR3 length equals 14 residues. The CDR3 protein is CASSFSGLHSEQYF. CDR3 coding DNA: TGTGCCAGCAGTTTTTCAGGCCTCCACTCCGAGCAGTACTTC.

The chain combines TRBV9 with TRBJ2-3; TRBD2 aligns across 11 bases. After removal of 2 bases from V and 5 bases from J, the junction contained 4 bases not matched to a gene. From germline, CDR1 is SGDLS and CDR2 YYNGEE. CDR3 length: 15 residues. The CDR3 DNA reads TGTGCCAGCAGCGTCAGGCTAGCGGGAGGAGATACGCAGTATTTT. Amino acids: CASSVRLAGGDTQYF.